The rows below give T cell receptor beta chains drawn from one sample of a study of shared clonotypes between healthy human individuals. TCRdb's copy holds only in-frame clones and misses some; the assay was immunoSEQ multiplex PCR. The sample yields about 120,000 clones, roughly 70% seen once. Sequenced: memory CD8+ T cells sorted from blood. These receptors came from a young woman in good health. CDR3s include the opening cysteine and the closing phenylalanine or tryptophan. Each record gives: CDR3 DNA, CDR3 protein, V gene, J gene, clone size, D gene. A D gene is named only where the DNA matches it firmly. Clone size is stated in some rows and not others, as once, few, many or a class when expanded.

TGTGCCAGCAGAGACTATTTCAGGATAGAGACCCAGTACTTC	CASRDYFRIETQYF	TRBV7-8	TRBJ2-5	-	-
TGTGCCAGCAGGACTAGCGGGGACTACGAGCAGTACTTC	CASRTSGDYEQYF	TRBV7-9	TRBJ2-7	once	TRBD2
TGTGCCAGCAGCTTAGGGGTGAGCTCCTACAATGAGCAGTTCTTC	CASSLGVSSYNEQFF	TRBV7-2	TRBJ2-1	-	-
TGTGCCAGCCAGTTCACCCCAGGTTTCAATCAGCCCCAGCATTTT	CASQFTPGFNQPQHF	TRBV21-1	TRBJ1-5	-	-
TGTGCCAGCAGCCCTGGGACGCTGAACACTGAAGCTTTCTTT	CASSPGTLNTEAFF	TRBV5-8	TRBJ1-1	-	-
TGCGCCAGCAGCGGTGGACAGCTCCTAGATACGCAGTATTTT	CASSGGQLLDTQYF	TRBV5-1	TRBJ2-3	medium-sized	-
TGTGCCGGCCGGGACAGGGGTCCTCTGGGGACTGAAGCTTTCTTT	CAGRDRGPLGTEAFF	TRBV2	TRBJ1-1	many	TRBD1
TGTGCCAGCAGCTCCCTGTTCCTAACTAGCCGAAGATACTACGAGCAGTACTTC	CASSSLFLTSRRYYEQYF	TRBV11-2	TRBJ2-7	-	-
TGCAGCGTTGAAGAGGGGACGGAAATTTCTCGAGGCTACACCTTC	CSVEEGTEISRGYTF	TRBV29-1	TRBJ1-2	-	-
TGTGCCAGCAGCCTAGGACTAGCGGGAACCGAGCAGTACTTC	CASSLGLAGTEQYF	TRBV7-9	TRBJ2-7	-	TRBD2
TGCGCCAGCAGCCCCTGGACTAGGGGGGGCCCAGATACGCAGTATTTT	CASSPWTRGGPDTQYF	TRBV4-1	TRBJ2-3	-	-
TGTGCCATCAGTGATAACCTTTCCCCCTACGAGCAGTACTTC	CAISDNLSPYEQYF	TRBV10-3	TRBJ2-7	-	-
TGTGCCACTCGGGGTTACACAGATGAAGCTTTCTTT	CATRGYTDEAFF	TRBV19	TRBJ1-1	-	-
TGCGCCAGCAGCCAAGTACTAGCGGGAGGGAACTACGAGCAGTACTTC	CASSQVLAGGNYEQYF	TRBV4-1	TRBJ2-7	few	TRBD2
TGTGCCACCATCGGGATGGGAGAATATAGCAATCAGCCCCAGCATTTT	CATIGMGEYSNQPQHF	TRBV6-4	TRBJ1-5	-	-
TGTGCCAGCTCACCACGCATTCCAAACTCGAACACCGGGGAGCTGTTTTTT	CASSPRIPNSNTGELFF	TRBV18	TRBJ2-2	-	-
TGCGCCAGCAGCCAAGTGTCGGAATACGAGCAGTACTTC	CASSQVSEYEQYF	TRBV4-1	TRBJ2-7	few	-
TGTGCCAGCAGCGGGGACAACTCCTACGAGCAGTACTTC	CASSGDNSYEQYF	TRBV7-9	TRBJ2-7	-	-
TGTGCCAGCAGCCAAGTATCTGGACAGGATTACACTGAAGCTTTCTTT	CASSQVSGQDYTEAFF	TRBV4-2	TRBJ1-1	-	TRBD1
TGCGCCAGTCAGGGGGATAACACTGAAGCTTTCTTT	CASQGDNTEAFF	TRBV5-1	TRBJ1-1	-	TRBD1
TGTGCCAGCAGGGGACAGGGAGAGACCCAGTACTTC	CASRGQGETQYF	TRBV27	TRBJ2-5	-	TRBD1
TGTGCCAGCAGCCAAGTTGATAGCGGGAGCCCGAATGAGCAGTTCTTC	CASSQVDSGSPNEQFF	TRBV4-2	TRBJ2-1	-	TRBD2